Listed below are T cell receptor beta chains from one sample, sequenced in a study of patients and donors after allogeneic stem cell transplantation. TCRdb re-called the RT-PCR reads through MiXCR, storing one row per CDR3 protein. This sample yields 410,000 or so distinct CDR3 sequences, of which roughly 16% are seen a single time; around 7.2% belongs to the top ten. Sequencing was carried out using blood, either unsorted or a sorted T cell fraction (not recorded which). All receptors come from a human donor who was either an allogeneic HSCT recipient or a stem cell or donor lymphocyte infusion donor (not recorded which). It is not recorded whose cells these are; they may come from a transplant donor. Each CDR3 is given with its conserved first and last residue. Each record gives: J gene, V gene, CDR3 protein.

TRBJ2-2,TRBV2,CASSEAGANTGELFF
TRBJ2-1,TRBV7-3,CASSLKGRHEQFF
TRBJ1-3,TRBV7-2,CASSLASGTGFLPIPGNTIYF
TRBJ1-2,TRBV6-2/TRBV6-3,CASSYRQGINYGYTF
TRBJ1-5,TRBV7-9,CASSSDRVGNQPQHF
TRBJ1-4,TRBV7-8,CASSLDRKLFF
TRBJ2-7,TRBV19,CASSGWAPGLSLIYEQYF
TRBJ1-1,TRBV7-3,CASSLRAGGQGADRAEAFF
TRBJ2-1,TRBV5-1,CASGYRGHNEQFF
TRBJ1-4,TRBV20-1,CSARKTGNNEKLFF
TRBJ2-7,TRBV13,CASSLLTPGHEQYF
TRBJ2-5,TRBV9,CASSVAVGGAKETQYF
TRBJ2-6,TRBV9,CASSVRGAGANVLTF
TRBJ2-5,TRBV5-6,CASSWVPGGQETQYF
TRBJ1-2,TRBV29-1,CSVEEGTGGSGYTF
TRBJ2-1,TRBV5-1,CASSDGILGGHEQFF
TRBJ2-3,TRBV6-1,CASRNTGGRTDTQYF
TRBJ1-1,TRBV19,CASSTLTGAQEAFF
TRBJ2-3,TRBV7-3,CASSLTLPLSTQYF
TRBJ2-2,TRBV5-1,CASSSGHLAGAQTGELFF
TRBJ2-1,TRBV6-2/TRBV6-3,CASSYQTSQFF
TRBJ2-7,TRBV5-1,CASSLADEYEQYF
TRBJ2-7,TRBV5-1,CASSPVSSGSYEQYF
TRBJ1-1,TRBV5-1,CASSFFRNTEAFF
TRBJ2-3,TRBV7-2,CASSSGVSTDTQYF
TRBJ2-3,TRBV28,CASSFRLFTDTQYF
TRBJ2-7,TRBV12-3/TRBV12-4,CASSWGGGYEQYF
TRBJ2-2,TRBV30,CAAGELFF
TRBJ2-7,TRBV2,CASRLSSAGGYEQYF
TRBJ2-2,TRBV2,CASRMTDANTGELFF
TRBJ2-7,TRBV18,CASSPILGSSSYEQYF
TRBJ1-2,TRBV4-1,CASSQDIRGTEEGGYTF
TRBJ2-3,TRBV4-2,CASSQPLGQLQPQYF
TRBJ1-2,TRBV5-1,CASSSSGHGYTF
TRBJ1-1,TRBV6-1,CASSEKKNTEAFF
TRBJ2-2,TRBV5-1,CASSWKAVNTGELFF
TRBJ1-2,TRBV20-1,CSAEAGGNYGYTF
TRBJ2-3,TRBV11-3,CASSRGPKGPDTQYF
TRBJ1-2,TRBV25-1,CASSESRTDLRYGYTF
TRBJ1-5,TRBV20-1,CSASAGNQPQHF
TRBJ2-7,TRBV6-2/TRBV6-3,CASSYSNPNHEQYF
TRBJ2-7,TRBV18,CASSPETGTTYEQYF
TRBJ1-2,TRBV20-1,CSAHDRSYGYTF
TRBJ1-5,TRBV28,CASSSESFGGNQPQHF
TRBJ1-5,TRBV9,CASSVSGGGQPQHF
TRBJ1-2,TRBV11-2,CASSFPGQGGGYTF
TRBJ2-7,TRBV15,CATSRLAGSSYEQYF
TRBJ2-7,TRBV18,CASSPQSSYEQYF
TRBJ2-7,TRBV10-3,CAICSVAGGLNSYEQYF
TRBJ2-5,TRBV2,CASSEFGGTVGETQYF
TRBJ1-1,TRBV29-1,CSVLARGIMSWHTEAFF
TRBJ1-1,TRBV2,CASSGGLGVNTEAFF
TRBJ2-1,TRBV11-2,CASSRSGGSNEQFF
TRBJ1-1,TRBV5-1,CASTRQGKGTEAFF
TRBJ2-1,TRBV25-1,CASSDFNPGTRNNEQFF
TRBJ1-1,TRBV10-3,CAISESEVPEAFF
TRBJ1-5,TRBV20-1,CSARGLEGLRNQPQHF
TRBJ2-1,TRBV9,CASSVGLTSSYNEQFF
TRBJ2-7,TRBV25-1,CATTRQGSEQYF
TRBJ1-1,TRBV12-3/TRBV12-4,CASSSRGGNTEAFF